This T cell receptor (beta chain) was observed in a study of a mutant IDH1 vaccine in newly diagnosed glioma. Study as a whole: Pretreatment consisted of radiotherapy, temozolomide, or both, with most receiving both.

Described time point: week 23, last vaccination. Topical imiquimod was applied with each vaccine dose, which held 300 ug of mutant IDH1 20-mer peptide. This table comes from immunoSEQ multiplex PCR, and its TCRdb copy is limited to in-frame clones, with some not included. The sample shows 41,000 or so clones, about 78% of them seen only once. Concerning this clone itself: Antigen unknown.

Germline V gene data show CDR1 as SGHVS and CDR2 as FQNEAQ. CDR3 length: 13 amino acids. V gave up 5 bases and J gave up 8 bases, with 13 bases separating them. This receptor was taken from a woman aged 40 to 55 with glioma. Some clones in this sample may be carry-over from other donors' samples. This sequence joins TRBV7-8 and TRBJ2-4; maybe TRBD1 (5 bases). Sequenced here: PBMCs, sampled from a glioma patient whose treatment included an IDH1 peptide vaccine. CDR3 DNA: TGTGCCAGCAGCGGGGCTCTTAGGGACATTCAGTACTTC. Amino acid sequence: CASSGALRDIQYF.